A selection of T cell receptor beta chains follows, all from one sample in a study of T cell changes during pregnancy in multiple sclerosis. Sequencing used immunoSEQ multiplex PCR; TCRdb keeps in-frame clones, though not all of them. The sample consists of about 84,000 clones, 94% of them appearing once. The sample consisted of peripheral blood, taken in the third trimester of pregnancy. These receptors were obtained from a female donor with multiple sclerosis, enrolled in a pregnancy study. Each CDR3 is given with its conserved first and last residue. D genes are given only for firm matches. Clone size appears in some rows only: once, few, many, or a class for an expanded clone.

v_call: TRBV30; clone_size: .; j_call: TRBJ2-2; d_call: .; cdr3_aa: CAWSQRNTGELFF; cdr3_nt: TGTGCCTGGAGCCAGCGCAACACCGGGGAGCTGTTTTTT
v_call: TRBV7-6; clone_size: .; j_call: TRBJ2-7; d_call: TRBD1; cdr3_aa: CASSTRTGGMDEQYF; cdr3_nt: TGTGCCAGCAGCACACGGACAGGGGGTATGGACGAGCAGTACTTC
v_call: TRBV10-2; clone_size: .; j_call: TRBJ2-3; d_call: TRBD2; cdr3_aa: CASSELAGGPADTQYF; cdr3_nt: TGCGCCAGCAGTGAACTAGCGGGGGGGCCGGCAGATACGCAGTATTTT
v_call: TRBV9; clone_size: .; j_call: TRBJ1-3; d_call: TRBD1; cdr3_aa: CASSSRQGWGNTIYF; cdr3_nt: TGTGCCAGCAGCTCCAGACAGGGTTGGGGAAACACCATATATTTT
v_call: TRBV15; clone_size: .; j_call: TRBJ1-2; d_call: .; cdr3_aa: CATSRDPGVYHYGYTF; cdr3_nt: TGTGCCACCAGCAGAGATCCGGGGGTATATCATTATGGCTACACCTTC
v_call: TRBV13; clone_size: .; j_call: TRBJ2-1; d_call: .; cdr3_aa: CASKTGGYANEQFF; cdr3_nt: TGTGCCAGCAAAACCGGGGGATATGCCAATGAGCAGTTCTTC
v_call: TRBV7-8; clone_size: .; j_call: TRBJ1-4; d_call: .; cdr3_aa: CASSPRERAGEKLFF; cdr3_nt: TGTGCCAGCAGCCCCCGGGAGAGAGCGGGGGAAAAACTGTTTTTT
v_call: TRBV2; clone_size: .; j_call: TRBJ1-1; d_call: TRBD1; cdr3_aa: CASRRFDRGWAEAFF; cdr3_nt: TGTGCCAGCCGAAGATTTGACAGGGGGTGGGCTGAAGCTTTCTTT
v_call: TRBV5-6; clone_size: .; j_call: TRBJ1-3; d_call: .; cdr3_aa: CASSGPGGTGSSGNTIYF; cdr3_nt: TGTGCCAGCAGCGGGCCGGGAGGTACAGGGTCCTCTGGAAACACCATATATTTT
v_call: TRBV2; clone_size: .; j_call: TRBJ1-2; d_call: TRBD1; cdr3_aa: CASTTRTGGDYGYTF; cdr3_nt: TGTGCCAGCACTACCCGGACAGGGGGCGACTATGGCTACACCTTC
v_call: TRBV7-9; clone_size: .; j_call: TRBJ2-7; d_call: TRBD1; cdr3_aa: CASSLADRGYEQYF; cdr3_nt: TGTGCCAGCAGCTTAGCGGACAGGGGGTACGAGCAGTACTTC
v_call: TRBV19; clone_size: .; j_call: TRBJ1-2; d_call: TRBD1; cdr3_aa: CASSAIFGQGANYGYTF; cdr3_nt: TGTGCCAGTAGTGCGATCTTCGGACAGGGAGCTAACTATGGCTACACCTTC
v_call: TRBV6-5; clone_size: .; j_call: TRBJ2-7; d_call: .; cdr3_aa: CASSNGAGDGYEQYF; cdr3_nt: TGTGCCAGCAGCAACGGGGCAGGGGATGGGTACGAGCAGTACTTC
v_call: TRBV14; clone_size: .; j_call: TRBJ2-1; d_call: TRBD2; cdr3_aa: CASSQGVWSGGYEQFF; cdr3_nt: TGTGCCAGCAGCCAAGGGGTGTGGAGCGGGGGGTATGAGCAGTTCTTC
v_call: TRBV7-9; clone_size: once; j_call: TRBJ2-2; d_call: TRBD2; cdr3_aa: CASSPKVGRGEETGELFF; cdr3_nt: TGTGCCAGCAGCCCGAAAGTGGGTCGGGGGGAAGAGACCGGGGAGCTGTTTTTT
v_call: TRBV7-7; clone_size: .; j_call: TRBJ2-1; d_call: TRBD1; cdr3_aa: CASSSGTGEADEQFF; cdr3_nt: TGTGCTAGCAGCTCCGGGACAGGGGAGGCGGATGAGCAGTTCTTC
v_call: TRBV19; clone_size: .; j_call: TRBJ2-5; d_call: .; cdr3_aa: CASSIAGLRETQYF; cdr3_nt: TGTGCCAGTAGTATAGCAGGGTTAAGGGAGACCCAGTACTTC
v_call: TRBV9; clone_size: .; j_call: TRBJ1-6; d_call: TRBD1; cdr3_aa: CASSVGTGPEGPLHF; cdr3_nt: TGTGCCAGCAGCGTAGGGACAGGGCCAGAGGGTCCCCTCCACTTT
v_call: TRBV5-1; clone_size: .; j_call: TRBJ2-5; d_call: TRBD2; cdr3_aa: CASSLEIAGGFGETQYF; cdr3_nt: TGCGCCAGCAGCTTGGAGATAGCGGGGGGGTTTGGTGAGACCCAGTACTTC
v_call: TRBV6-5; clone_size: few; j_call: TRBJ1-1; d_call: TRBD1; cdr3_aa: CASRSRTGVTEAFF; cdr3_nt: TGTGCCAGCAGAAGCCGGACAGGGGTCACTGAAGCTTTCTTT
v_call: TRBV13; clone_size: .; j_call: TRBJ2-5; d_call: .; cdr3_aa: CASSSRVQETQYF; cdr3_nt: TGTGCCAGCAGTTCCCGGGTGCAAGAGACCCAGTACTTC
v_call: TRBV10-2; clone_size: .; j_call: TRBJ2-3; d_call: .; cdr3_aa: CASSGIEDSLDTQYF; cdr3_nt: TGCGCCAGCAGTGGGATTGAGGATAGTTTGGATACGCAGTATTTT
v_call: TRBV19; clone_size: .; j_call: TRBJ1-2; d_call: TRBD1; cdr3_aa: CASTVGQGVYGYTF; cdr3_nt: TGTGCCAGTACGGTAGGACAGGGGGTCTATGGCTACACCTTC
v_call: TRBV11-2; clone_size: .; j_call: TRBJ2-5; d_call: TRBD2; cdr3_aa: CASSPYAGEQETQYF; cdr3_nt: TGTGCCAGCAGCCCATACGCGGGGGAACAAGAGACCCAGTACTTC
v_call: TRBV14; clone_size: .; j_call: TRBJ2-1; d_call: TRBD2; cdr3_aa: CASSLAGGLNEQFF; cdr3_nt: TGTGCCAGCAGTCTCGCGGGGGGCCTGAATGAGCAGTTCTTC
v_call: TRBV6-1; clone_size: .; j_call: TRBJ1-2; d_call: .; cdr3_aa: CASSEYNRVFGGYTF; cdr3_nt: TGTGCCAGCAGTGAATATAACAGGGTATTTGGTGGCTACACCTTC
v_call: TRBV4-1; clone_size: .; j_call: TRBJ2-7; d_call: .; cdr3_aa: CASSQEWPAVGEQYF; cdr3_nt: TGCGCCAGCAGCCAAGAGTGGCCAGCGGTCGGCGAGCAGTACTTC
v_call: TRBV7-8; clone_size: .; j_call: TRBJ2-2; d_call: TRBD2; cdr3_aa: CASRPSGGALGELFF; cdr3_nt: TGTGCCAGCAGACCCAGCGGGGGGGCCCTCGGGGAGCTGTTTTTT
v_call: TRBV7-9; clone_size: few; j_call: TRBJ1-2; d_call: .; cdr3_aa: CASSLQGVYGYTF; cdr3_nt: TGTGCCAGCAGCTTACAGGGTGTATATGGCTACACCTTC
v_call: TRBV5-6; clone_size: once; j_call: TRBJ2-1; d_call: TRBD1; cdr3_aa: CASSLDGTGGLDEQFF; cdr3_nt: TGTGCCAGCAGCTTGGATGGGACAGGGGGCCTAGATGAGCAGTTCTTC
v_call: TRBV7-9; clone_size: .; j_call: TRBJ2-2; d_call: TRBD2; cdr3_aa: CASSTTSGGPTGELFF; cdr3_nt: TGTGCCAGCAGCACGACTAGCGGGGGGCCCACCGGGGAGCTGTTTTTT
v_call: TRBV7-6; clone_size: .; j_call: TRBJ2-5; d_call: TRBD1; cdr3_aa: CASSESTGGETQYF; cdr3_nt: TGTGCCAGCAGCGAATCGACAGGGGGAGAGACCCAGTACTTC
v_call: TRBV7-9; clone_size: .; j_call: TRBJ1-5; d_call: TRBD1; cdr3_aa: CASSSSQTGLSNQPQHF; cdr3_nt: TGTGCCAGCAGTTCCTCTCAGACAGGGCTAAGCAATCAGCCCCAGCATTTT
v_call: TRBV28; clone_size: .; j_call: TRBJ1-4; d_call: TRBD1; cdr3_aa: CASSQGQGREKLFF; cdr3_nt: TGTGCCAGCAGCCAGGGACAGGGTAGGGAAAAACTGTTTTTT
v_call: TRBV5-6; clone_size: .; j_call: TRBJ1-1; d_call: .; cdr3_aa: CASSFRGGLVMNTEAFF; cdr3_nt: TGTGCCAGCAGCTTTCGAGGGGGTTTGGTAATGAACACTGAAGCTTTCTTT
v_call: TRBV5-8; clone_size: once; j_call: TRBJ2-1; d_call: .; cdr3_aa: CASTGLQGSEQFF; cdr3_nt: TGTGCCAGCACCGGGCTCCAGGGGAGTGAGCAGTTCTTC
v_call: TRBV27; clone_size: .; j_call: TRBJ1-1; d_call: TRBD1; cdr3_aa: CASSPTGIDEAFF; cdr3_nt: TGTGCCAGCAGTCCGACAGGGATCGATGAAGCTTTCTTT
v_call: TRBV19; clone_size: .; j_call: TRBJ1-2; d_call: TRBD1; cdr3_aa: CASRDREKLYGYTF; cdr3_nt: TGTGCCAGTAGAGACAGGGAAAAACTTTATGGCTACACCTTC
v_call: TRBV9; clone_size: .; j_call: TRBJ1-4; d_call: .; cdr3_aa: CASSVAGGGAEKLFF; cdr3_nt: TGTGCCAGCAGCGTTGCCGGGGGAGGGGCTGAAAAACTGTTTTTT
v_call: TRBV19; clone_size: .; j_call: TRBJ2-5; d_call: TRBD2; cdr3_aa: CASSMASGETQYF; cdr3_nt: TGTGCCAGTAGTATGGCTAGCGGGGAGACCCAGTACTTC
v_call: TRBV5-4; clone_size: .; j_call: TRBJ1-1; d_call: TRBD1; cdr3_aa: CASSPEVGTEEAFF; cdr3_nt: TGTGCCAGCAGCCCTGAGGTGGGGACAGAAGAAGCTTTCTTT
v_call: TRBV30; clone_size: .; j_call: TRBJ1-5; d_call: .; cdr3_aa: CACTTVGSGEPQHF; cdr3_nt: TGTGCCTGCACCACGGTTGGGTCCGGGGAGCCCCAGCATTTT
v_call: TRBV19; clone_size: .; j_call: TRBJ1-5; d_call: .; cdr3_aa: CASSWAVNQPQHF; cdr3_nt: TGTGCCAGTAGTTGGGCAGTCAATCAGCCCCAGCATTTT
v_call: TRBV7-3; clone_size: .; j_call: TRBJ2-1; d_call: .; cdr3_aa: CASSLGASSPNEQFF; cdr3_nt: TGTGCCAGCAGCTTAGGAGCTAGTTCCCCAAATGAGCAGTTCTTC
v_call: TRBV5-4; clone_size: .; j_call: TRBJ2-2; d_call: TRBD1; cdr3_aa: CASSAGQGIGELFF; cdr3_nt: TGTGCCAGCAGCGCGGGACAGGGTATCGGGGAGCTGTTTTTT
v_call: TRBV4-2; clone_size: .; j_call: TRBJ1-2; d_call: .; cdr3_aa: CASSQLAGTTTNYGYTF; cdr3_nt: TGTGCCAGCAGCCAACTTGCCGGGACAACTACTAACTATGGCTACACCTTC
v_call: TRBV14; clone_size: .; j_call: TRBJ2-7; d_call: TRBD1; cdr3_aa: CASSQDPTGLRSYEQYF; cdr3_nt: TGTGCCAGCAGCCAAGATCCGACAGGGCTACGCTCCTACGAGCAGTACTTC
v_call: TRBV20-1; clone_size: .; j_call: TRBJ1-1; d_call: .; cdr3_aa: CRGANTEAFF; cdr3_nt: TGCAGGGGGGCGAACACTGAAGCTTTCTTT
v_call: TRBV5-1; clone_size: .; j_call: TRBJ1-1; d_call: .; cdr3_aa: CASSFWEGNTEAFF; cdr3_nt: TGCGCCAGCAGCTTTTGGGAGGGGAACACTGAAGCTTTCTTT